This T cell receptor (beta chain) was documented in a study of T cell repertoires in cytomegalovirus infection (dated by TCRdb to about 2019). Describing the broader study: Recently identified HLA-C-restricted CMV epitopes, whose presentation resists viral immunomodulation, were targeted by peptide stimulations together with well-studied HLA-B-restricted epitopes. The HLA type of each donor mattered for the analysis, because public TCR beta signatures pointed to carriage of CMV infection along with the matching HLA type. Overall study outcomes, separate from this receptor: In both this cohort and an independent cohort of 350 to 400 donors, the cumulative frequency of public TCR beta family members distinguished carriers of CMV infection plus the relevant HLA type. The ex vivo response was dominated by HLA-C-restricted CMV-specific TCR beta clonotypes, which also provided the single most frequent clonotype in two of eight donors.

According to the study, the label for this sample's treatment or condition signals: in vitro stimulation with specific CMV peptide epitopes to enrich CMV-specific T cells. A word on this clonotype: Its cognate antigen has yet to be identified. Base qualities are not provided; no much larger clone lies one nucleotide away.

These reads were obtained on an Illumina HiSeq 1500. The public reads were reanalyzed by TCRdb: fastp trimming at Q25, MiXCR alignment, in-frame beta chains only. When rows share a CDR3 protein, they turn into one entry using the most common DNA and genes. This sample is represented by about 920,000 distinct CDR3 sequences; about 33% of them were singletons. About an eighth of the sample rests with the top ten. The junction carries 15 bases between V and J, which are trimmed by 6 bases and 1 base respectively. Looking up the germline V gene (reference sequence) yields CDR1 SEHNR and CDR2 FQNEAQ. Counted from cysteine to phenylalanine, this CDR3 has 15 amino acids. The DNA shown is the 45-base CDR3, in frame from base 1.

In this chain, TRBV7-9 is recombined with TRBJ2-5, with TRBD2 as a weak D call on 6 bases. The clonotype originates from a human donor in good health (CMV status not recorded). Some clones in this sample may be carry-over from other donors' samples. Sample: cultured CD8+ T cells from PBMCs, taken from culture after CMV antigen stimulation. The CDR3 reads CASRGSRELQETQYF. DNA sequence: TGTGCCAGCAGAGGTTCCCGGGAGCTCCAAGAGACCCAGTACTTC.